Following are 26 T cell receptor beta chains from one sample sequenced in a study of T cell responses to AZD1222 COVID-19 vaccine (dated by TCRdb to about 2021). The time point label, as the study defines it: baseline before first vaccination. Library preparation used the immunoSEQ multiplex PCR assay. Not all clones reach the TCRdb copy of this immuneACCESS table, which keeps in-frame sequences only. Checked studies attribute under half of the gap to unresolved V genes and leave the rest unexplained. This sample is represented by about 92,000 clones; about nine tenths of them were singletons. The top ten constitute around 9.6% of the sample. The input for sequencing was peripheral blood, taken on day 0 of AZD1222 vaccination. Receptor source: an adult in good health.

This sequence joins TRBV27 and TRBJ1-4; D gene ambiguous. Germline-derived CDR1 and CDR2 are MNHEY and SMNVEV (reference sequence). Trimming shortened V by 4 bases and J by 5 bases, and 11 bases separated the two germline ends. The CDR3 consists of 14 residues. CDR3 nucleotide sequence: TGTGCCAGCAGTTCTTGGAGCGGCAATGAAAAACTGTTTTTT. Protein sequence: CASSSWSGNEKLFF.

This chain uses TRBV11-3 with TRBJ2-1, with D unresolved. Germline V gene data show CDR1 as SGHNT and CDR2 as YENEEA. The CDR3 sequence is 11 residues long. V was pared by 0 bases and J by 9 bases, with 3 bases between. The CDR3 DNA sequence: TGTGCCAGCAGCTTAGACGGTGAGCAGTTCTTC. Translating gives CASSLDGEQFF.

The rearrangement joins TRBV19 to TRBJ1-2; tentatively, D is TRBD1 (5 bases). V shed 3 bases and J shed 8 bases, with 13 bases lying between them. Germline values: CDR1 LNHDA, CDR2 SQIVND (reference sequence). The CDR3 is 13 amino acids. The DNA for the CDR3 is TGTGCCAGTAGTATGCCGCAGGGAGTAGGCTACACCTTC. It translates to CASSMPQGVGYTF. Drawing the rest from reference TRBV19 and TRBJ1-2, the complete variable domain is DGGITQSPKYLFRKEGQNVTLSCEQNLNHDAMYWYRQDPGQGLRLIYYSQIVNDFQKGDIAEGYSVSREKKESFPLTVTSAQKNPTAFYLCASSMPQGVGYTFGSGTRLTVV.

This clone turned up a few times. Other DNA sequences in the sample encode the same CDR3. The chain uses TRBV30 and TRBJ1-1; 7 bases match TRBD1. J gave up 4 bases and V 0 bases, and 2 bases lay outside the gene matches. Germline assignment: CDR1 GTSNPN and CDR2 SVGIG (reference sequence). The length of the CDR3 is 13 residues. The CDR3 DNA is TGTGCCTGGAGTGTACCAGGGGGCACTGAAGCTTTCTTT. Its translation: CAWSVPGGTEAFF.

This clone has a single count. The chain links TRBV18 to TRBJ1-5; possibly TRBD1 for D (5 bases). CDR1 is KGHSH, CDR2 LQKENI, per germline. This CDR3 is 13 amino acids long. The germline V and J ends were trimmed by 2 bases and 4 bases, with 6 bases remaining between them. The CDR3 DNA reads TGTGCCAGCTCACCAGGGGCAAATCAGCCCCAGCATTTT. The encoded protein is CASSPGANQPQHF.

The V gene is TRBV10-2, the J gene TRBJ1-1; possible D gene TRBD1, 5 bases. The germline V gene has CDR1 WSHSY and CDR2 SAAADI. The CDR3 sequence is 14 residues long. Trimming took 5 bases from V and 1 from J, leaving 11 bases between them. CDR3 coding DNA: TGCGCCAGCAGTTTTGGGACCTCGAACACTGAAGCTTTCTTT. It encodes CASSFGTSNTEAFF.

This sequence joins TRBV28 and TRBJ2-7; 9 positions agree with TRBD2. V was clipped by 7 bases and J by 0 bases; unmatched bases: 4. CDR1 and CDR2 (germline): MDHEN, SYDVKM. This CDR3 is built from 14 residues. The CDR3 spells CASTIAGVSYEQYF. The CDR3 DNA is TGTGCCAGCACTATAGCGGGAGTCTCCTACGAGCAGTACTTC.

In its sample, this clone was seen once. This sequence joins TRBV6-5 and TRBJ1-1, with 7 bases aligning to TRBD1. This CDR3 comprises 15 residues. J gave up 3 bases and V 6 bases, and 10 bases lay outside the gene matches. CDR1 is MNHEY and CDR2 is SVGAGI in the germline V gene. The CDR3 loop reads CASSKQGSGYTEAFF. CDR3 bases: TGTGCCAGCAGCAAACAGGGGAGTGGGTACACTGAAGCTTTCTTT.

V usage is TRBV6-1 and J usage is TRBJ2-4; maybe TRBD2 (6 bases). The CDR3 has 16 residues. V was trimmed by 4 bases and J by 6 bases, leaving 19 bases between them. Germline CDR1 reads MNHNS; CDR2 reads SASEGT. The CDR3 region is CASSGRIAAGGNIQYF. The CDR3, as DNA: TGTGCCAGCAGTGGGCGGATAGCAGCGGGTGGAAACATTCAGTACTTC.

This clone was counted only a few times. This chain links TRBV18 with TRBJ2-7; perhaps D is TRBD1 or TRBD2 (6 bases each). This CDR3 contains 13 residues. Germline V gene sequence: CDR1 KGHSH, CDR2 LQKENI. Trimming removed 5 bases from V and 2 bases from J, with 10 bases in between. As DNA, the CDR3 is TGTGCCAGCTCAACGGGGGCGGCCTACGAGCAGTACTTC. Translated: CASSTGAAYEQYF.

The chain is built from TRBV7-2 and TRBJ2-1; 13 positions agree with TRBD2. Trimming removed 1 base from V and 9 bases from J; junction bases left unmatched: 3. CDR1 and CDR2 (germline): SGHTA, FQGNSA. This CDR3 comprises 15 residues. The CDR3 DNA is TGTGCCAGCAGCTTAGTACTAGCGGGAGGGCGTGAGCAGTTCTTC. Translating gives CASSLVLAGGREQFF.

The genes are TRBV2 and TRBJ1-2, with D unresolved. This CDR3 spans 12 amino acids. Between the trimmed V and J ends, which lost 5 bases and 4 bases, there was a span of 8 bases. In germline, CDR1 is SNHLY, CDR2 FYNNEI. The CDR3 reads CASSTDLYGYTF. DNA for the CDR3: TGTGCCAGCAGTACAGACCTCTATGGCTACACCTTC. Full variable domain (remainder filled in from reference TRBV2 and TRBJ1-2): EPEVTQTPSHQVTQMGQEVILRCVPISNHLYFYWYRQILGQKVEFLVSFYNNEISEKSEIFDDQFSVERPDGSNFTLKIRSTKLEDSAMYFCASSTDLYGYTFGSGTRLTVV.

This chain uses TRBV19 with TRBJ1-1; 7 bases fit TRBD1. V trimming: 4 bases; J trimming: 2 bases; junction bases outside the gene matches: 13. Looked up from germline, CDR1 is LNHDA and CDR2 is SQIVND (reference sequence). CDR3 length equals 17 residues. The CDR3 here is CASSTRQGSTQNTEAFF. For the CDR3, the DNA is TGTGCCAGTAGTACGAGACAGGGCTCCACCCAAAACACTGAAGCTTTCTTT.

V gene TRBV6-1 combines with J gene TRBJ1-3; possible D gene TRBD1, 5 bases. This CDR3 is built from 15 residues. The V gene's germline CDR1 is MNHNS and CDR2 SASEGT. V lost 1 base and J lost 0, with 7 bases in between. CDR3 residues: CASSEDRSSGNTIYF. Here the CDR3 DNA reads TGTGCCAGCAGTGAAGACAGGAGCTCTGGAAACACCATATATTTT.

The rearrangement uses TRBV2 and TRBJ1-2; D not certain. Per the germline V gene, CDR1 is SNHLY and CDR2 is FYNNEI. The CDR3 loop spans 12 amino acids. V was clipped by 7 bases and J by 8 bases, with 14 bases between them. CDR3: CASTWALKGYTF. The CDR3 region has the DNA TGTGCCAGCACCTGGGCCTTAAAAGGCTACACCTTC. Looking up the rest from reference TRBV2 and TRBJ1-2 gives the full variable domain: EPEVTQTPSHQVTQMGQEVILRCVPISNHLYFYWYRQILGQKVEFLVSFYNNEISEKSEIFDDQFSVERPDGSNFTLKIRSTKLEDSAMYFCASTWALKGYTFGSGTRLTVV.

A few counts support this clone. The CDR3 loop is CASSRGQINEKLFF. In DNA, the CDR3 is TGTGCCAGCAGCCGCGGACAGATCAATGAAAAACTGTTTTTT. The chain carries TRBV6-5 and TRBJ1-4; D might be TRBD1 (6 bases). V was cut by 6 bases and J by 5 bases, with 13 bases left in between. The CDR3 spans 14 residues. Germline CDR1 reads MNHEY; CDR2 reads SVGAGI.

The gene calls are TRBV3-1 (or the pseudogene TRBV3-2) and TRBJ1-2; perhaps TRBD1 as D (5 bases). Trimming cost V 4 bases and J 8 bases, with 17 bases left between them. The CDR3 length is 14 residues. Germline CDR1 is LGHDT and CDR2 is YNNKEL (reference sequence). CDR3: CASSLAAGMRGYTF. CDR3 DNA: TGTGCCAGCAGCCTGGCGGCAGGGATGAGGGGCTACACCTTC.

CDR3 protein: CASSRRSYDDNEQFF. Here the CDR3 DNA reads TGCGCCAGCAGCCGCAGGTCCTACGATGACAATGAGCAGTTCTTC. The genes are TRBV5-1 and TRBJ2-1; D gene unclear. Looked up from germline, CDR1 is SGHRS and CDR2 is YFSETQ. CDR3 size: 15 residues. V was shortened by 4 bases and J by 5 bases, with 16 bases between the two germline ends.

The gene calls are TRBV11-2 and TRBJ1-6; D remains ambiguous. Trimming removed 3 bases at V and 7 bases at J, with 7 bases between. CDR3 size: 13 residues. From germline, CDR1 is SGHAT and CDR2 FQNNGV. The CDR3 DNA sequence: TGTGCCAGCAGCTTGGGCCGCAATTCACCCCTCCACTTT. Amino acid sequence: CASSLGRNSPLHF.

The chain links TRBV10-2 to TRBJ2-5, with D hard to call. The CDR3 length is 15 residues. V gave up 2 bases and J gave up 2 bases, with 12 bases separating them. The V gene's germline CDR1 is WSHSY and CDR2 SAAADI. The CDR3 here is CASSENWSEQETQYF. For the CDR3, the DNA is TGCGCCAGCAGTGAGAATTGGTCAGAACAAGAGACCCAGTACTTC.

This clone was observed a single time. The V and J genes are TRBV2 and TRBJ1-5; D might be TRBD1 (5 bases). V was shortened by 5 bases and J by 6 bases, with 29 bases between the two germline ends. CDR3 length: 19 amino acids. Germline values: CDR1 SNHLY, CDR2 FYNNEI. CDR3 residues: CASSPTRTQGAGGSQPQHF. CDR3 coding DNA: TGTGCCAGCAGTCCTACTAGGACCCAGGGCGCCGGGGGTTCTCAGCCCCAGCATTTT. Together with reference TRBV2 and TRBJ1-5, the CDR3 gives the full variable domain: EPEVTQTPSHQVTQMGQEVILRCVPISNHLYFYWYRQILGQKVEFLVSFYNNEISEKSEIFDDQFSVERPDGSNFTLKIRSTKLEDSAMYFCASSPTRTQGAGGSQPQHFGDGTRLSIL.

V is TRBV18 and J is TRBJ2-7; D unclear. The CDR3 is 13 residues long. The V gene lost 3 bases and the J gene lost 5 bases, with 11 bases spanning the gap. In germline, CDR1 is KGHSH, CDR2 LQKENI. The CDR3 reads CASSPLQADEQYF. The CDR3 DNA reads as TGTGCCAGCTCACCCCTCCAGGCTGACGAGCAGTACTTC.

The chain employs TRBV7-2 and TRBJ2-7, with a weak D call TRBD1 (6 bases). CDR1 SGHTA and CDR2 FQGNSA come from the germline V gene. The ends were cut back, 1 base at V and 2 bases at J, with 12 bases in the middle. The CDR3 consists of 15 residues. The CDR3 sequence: CASSLGPQGAYEQYF. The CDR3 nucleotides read TGTGCCAGCAGCTTAGGTCCACAGGGTGCCTACGAGCAGTACTTC.

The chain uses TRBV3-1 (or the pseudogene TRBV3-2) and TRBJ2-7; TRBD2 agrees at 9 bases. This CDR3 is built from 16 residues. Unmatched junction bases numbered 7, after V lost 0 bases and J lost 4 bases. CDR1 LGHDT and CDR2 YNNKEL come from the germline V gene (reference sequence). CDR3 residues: CASSQELAGGQYEQYF. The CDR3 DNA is TGTGCCAGCAGCCAAGAACTCGCGGGGGGGCAATACGAGCAGTACTTC.

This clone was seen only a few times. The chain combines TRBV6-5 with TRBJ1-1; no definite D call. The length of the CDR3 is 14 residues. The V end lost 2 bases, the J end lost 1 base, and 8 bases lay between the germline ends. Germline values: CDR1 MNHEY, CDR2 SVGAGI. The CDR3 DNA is TGTGCCAGCAGTTACGTCGGAAAGAACACTGAAGCTTTCTTT. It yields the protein CASSYVGKNTEAFF.

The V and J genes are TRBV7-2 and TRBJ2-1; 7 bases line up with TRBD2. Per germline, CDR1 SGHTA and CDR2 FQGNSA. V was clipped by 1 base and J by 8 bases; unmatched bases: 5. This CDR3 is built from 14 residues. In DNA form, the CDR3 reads TGTGCCAGCAGCTTAGTGGCTAGCGGCGATGAGCAGTTCTTC. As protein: CASSLVASGDEQFF.